The clone carrying this T cell receptor (beta chain) was picked up many times. Its specificity is unknown. MiXCR was run by TCRdb on the 5' RACE reads, yielding one entry per CDR3 protein. Here the sample spans 300,000 to 400,000 distinct CDR3 sequences, 10% to 15% being singletons. CDR1 is MNHEY and CDR2 is SVGAGI in the germline V gene. The J segment lost 1 base and the V segment lost 9 bases, leaving 11 bases of the junction unmatched. The CDR3 runs 15 residues. This record comes from a study of T-cell memory formation after mild COVID-19. Turning to the study itself: TCR clusters were mostly confined to one donor each. Study observations and caveats: Specificity for SARS-CoV-2 was not confirmed among the second-wave clones peaking on day 37.

The J gene is TRBJ2-7, the V gene TRBV6-5; 8 bases agree with TRBD2. This receptor was obtained from a man younger than 35 who had mild COVID-19 (a few samples of this study predate the infection). Cell type and time point are not known. Material for sequencing was PBMCs or a T cell subset sorted from them (not recorded which). DNA of the CDR3: TGTGCCAGTCCCTGGCCTCGCGGGAGGTCCTACGAGCAGTACGTC. Translated: CASPWPRGRSYEQYV.